Listed here is a single T cell receptor (beta chain). These data belong to a study of blood T cell repertoires in COVID-19. Study-level information: The origin of the acute and convalescent COVID-19 samples was the United States, Italy and Spain. Sample material is recorded as cDNA or gDNA derived from T cells, B-cell-depleted T cells, or PBMCs.

This CDR3 contains 16 residues. J was trimmed by 4 bases and V by 4 bases; bases with no gene match: 10. Germline V gives CDR1 LGHNA, CDR2 YNFKEQ. Libraries were prepared by immunoSEQ multiplex PCR; TCRdb keeps only in-frame clonotypes and omits some of them. The repertoire holds tens of thousands of clones, with approximately 79% as singletons. Sequencing input: peripheral blood. The TCR originated in a human donor in a cohort sampled during active COVID-19. The genes are TRBV4-2 and TRBJ2-1; 7 bases align to TRBD2. CDR3: CASSLRVSGPYNEQFF. Here the CDR3 DNA reads TGTGCCAGCAGCCTTAGAGTTAGCGGGCCATACAATGAGCAGTTCTTC.